Here is one TCR beta chain with its context. The repertoire was sequenced with immunoSEQ multiplex PCR; TCRdb's copy has only in-frame clones and lacks some. The sample has about 70,000 clones, around 87% seen once. This sample was taken from a study of control samples from healthy donors and cancer patients. From germline, CDR1 is SGDLS and CDR2 YYNGEE. After removal of 0 bases from V and 8 bases from J, the junction contained 4 bases not matched to a gene. This CDR3 is built from 14 residues. Sequenced sample: PBMCs. The chain couples TRBV9 to TRBJ2-2; 7 bases agree with TRBD2. The receptor was isolated from a woman between 50 and 59 years old with head and neck cancer. CDR3 sequence: CASSVGLAVGELFF. CDR3 nucleotide sequence: TGTGCCAGCAGCGTAGGCCTAGCGGTGGGGGAGCTGTTTTTT.